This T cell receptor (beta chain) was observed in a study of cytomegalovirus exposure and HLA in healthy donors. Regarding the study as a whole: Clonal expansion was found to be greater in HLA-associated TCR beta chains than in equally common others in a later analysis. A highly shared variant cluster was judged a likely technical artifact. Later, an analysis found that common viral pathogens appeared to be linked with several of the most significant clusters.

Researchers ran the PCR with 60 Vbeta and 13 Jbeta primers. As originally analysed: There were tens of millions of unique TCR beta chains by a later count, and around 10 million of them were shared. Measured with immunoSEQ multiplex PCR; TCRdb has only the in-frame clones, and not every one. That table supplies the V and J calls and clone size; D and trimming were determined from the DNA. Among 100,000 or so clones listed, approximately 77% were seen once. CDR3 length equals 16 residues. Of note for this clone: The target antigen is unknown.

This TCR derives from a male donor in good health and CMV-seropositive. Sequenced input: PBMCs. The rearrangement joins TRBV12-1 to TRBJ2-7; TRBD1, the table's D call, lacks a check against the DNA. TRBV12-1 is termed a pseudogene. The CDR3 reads CASSFRDRGLEREQYF. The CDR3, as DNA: TGTGCCAGCAGCTTCCGGGACAGGGGGTTGGAGCGAGAGCAGTACTTC.